A single T cell receptor (beta chain) is shown here with its context. Its target is not known. The sample comes from a study of somatic mutations in cytotoxic T cells in rheumatoid arthritis. Study results and caveats: Greater age accompanied higher CD8+ clonality in rheumatoid arthritis patients, a pattern that was absent in healthy controls.

Sequencing was performed with immunoSEQ multiplex PCR; in TCRdb, only in-frame clones are kept and a portion is missing. In the table there are approximately 30,000 clones, around 86% of which are singletons. The CDR3 totals 11 residues. CDR1 is SNHLY, CDR2 FYNNEI, per germline. Trimming left V 3 bases short and J 5 bases short, with 4 bases between. The source is an adult with rheumatoid arthritis. The chain joins TRBV2 to TRBJ2-5; D ambiguous. Input material: CD8+ T cells sorted from blood. The CDR3 region is CASSDVETQYF. CDR3 in DNA: TGTGCCAGCAGTGATGTGGAGACCCAGTACTTC.